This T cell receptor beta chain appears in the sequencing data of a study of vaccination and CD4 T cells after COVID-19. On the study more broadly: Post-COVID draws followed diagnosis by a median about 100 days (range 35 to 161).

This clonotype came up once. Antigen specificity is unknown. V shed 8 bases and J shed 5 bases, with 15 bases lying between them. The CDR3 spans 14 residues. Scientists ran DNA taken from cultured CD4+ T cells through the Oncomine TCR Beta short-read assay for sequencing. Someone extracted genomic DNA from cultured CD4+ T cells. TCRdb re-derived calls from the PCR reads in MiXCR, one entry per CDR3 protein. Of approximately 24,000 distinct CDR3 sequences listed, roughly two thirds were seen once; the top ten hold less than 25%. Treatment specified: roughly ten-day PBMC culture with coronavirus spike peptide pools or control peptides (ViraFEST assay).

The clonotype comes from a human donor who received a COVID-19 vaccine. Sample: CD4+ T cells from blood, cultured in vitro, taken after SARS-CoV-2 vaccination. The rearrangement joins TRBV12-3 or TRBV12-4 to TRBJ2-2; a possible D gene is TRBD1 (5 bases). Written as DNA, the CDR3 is TGTGCCAGCGTCGTGTCAGGGTGGACCGGGGAGCTGTTTTTT. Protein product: CASVVSGWTGELFF.